This T cell receptor (beta chain) appears in the sequencing data of a study of cytomegalovirus exposure and HLA in healthy donors (dated by TCRdb to about 2017). Context from the whole study: According to an earlier analysis of around 600 of the donors, about 179 million T cells yielded 95 million to 140 million unique TCR beta sequences and about 300 Gb of sequence data. About 300 gigabases of sequencing data and approximately 84 million unique TCR sequences were included in an early release covering about 620 HLA-typed donors. Among the roughly 400 genotyped donors, 81% belonged to the genetic ancestry cluster associated with self-reported Caucasian donors. The aim of the study was to test whether cataloging public T cell receptors could identify signatures of past pathogen exposure. The study used immunosequencing to profile the T cell repertoires of around 600 subjects and linked those repertoires to cytomegalovirus serostatus. Besides the first cohort of roughly 660 subjects, a separate validation cohort made up of roughly 120 different subjects was used. The study combined high-throughput TCR immunosequencing, statistical association of individual TCRs with disease status, and machine learning to predict cytomegalovirus infection status. To study patterns of TCR occurrence, a later analysis re-analyzed previously published TCR beta repertoires from 600 to 750 donors and added high-resolution HLA genotyping. Rather than drawing on any new phenotypic data, the later analysis identified candidate immune exposures from TCR beta sequences and the way those sequences occurred across donors. In an earlier analysis of a few hundred of the donors, high-throughput TCR beta sequencing was used to judge whether each TCR beta V gene segment behaved as functional or pseudogenic. Donor age, sex, ethnicity and CMV serostatus were compiled together with the repertoire data. A later genetic analysis took genome-wide SNP genotypes for about 60% of the roughly 670 donors and used that subset as a discovery cohort. All discovery cohort repertoires had been generated on a single sequencing platform. Class I and class II HLA loci were covered by the typing at four-digit resolution. Typing coverage varied by locus: about 620-630 donors for A, B, C, DRB1 and DQB1; some 520 for DQA1; around 610 for DPA1; 400 to 480 for DPB1. Because of strong linkage in the cohort, roughly five DR-DQ haplotypes were treated as single units for association and clustering. On average, approximately 250,000 unique TCR beta nucleotide sequences were sequenced per donor among a few hundred genotyped donors of the cohort, with 15% to 20% of those sequences being non-productive.

The CDR3, cysteine through phenylalanine, is 14 amino acids long. Just CDR3 DNA is preserved here, 42 bases in frame from base 1. The germline V gene encodes CDR1 SGHDT and CDR2 YYEEEE. Relative to germline, V is missing 2 bases and J is missing 3 bases, with 1 base of the junction outside any gene match. Library method: the immunoSEQ multiplex PCR assay. For the multiplex PCR, a mixture combining 60 forward primers for TCR Vbeta segments and 13 reverse primers for TCR Jbeta segments was used. A multiplex PCR assay on genomic DNA amplified the CDR3 region of rearranged TCR beta genes. The amplified TCR beta libraries were sequenced on the Illumina HiSeq System as 87-base-pair reads. The paper's data handling went like this. Across the 500 to 750 repertoires, a later analysis counted approximately 83 million unique TCR beta chains, roughly 11 million of which were shared by at least two donors. Raw reads were error-corrected and collapsed into unique sequences by a nearest-neighbor algorithm in which closely related sequences were merged to remove PCR and sequencing errors. CDR3 sequences were aligned to IMGT reference sequences to assign V, D and J gene segments. For a sequence to be retained, a match of at least six nucleotides was required to both a V gene segment and a J gene segment. A rearrangement was called productive if the CDR3 had no stop codons and remained in frame with V and J, and every other rearrangement was called non-productive. CDR3 was defined according to IMGT convention as the region running from the second conserved V-encoded cysteine to the conserved J-encoded phenylalanine. In an earlier analysis of roughly 610 of the donors, sequences lacking an unambiguous match to a single V gene segment were excluded. An earlier analysis of some 500 of the donors classified V segments as functional when productive rearrangements were above 56.7% and as segregating when the standard deviation between donors was above 5%. A statistical classification framework was built for diagnosing cytomegalovirus status from the catalog of TCR beta chain sequences. In a later analysis, TCR nucleotide sequences were compared against IMGT/GENE-DB human TR gene sequences so that V and J genes could be assigned. The TCRdist pipeline was used in a later analysis to assign CDR3 sequences and most-parsimonious VDJ recombination scenarios. A later analysis defined each TCR beta chain by its CDR3 amino acid sequence plus V-gene family, and excluded reads lacking a unique V-gene family. A later analysis removed 592 highly shared, low-generation-probability nucleotide sequences to deal with suspected cross-contamination and a sequencing artifact. In a later analysis, a clonal expansion index was calculated for each public chain from normalized within-repertoire ranks of inferred template counts. A later analysis computed generation probabilities with a VDJ recombination model fitted to out-of-frame rearrangements, and checked the results against IGoR. Hypergeometric tests were used in a later analysis to score TCR-TCR, TCR-HLA and TCR-CMV co-occurrence, with a repertoire-size bias correction applied to the TCR pairs. In a later analysis, false discovery rates were estimated by permuting HLA or CMV assignments 20 times. In a later analysis, co-occurring TCRs were grouped with DBSCAN, and TCRdist sequence similarity was added when clustering was performed within HLA-allele-positive subsets. Repertoires with fewer than 30,000 or more than 120,000 public chains were left out of co-occurrence clustering, as were five repertoires with anomalous nucleotide sharing. Entries here come from immuneACCESS through TCRdb and include only in-frame sequences with V and J called. Some clones fail to appear in such tables; in the studies checked, an unresolved V gene covers under half of the shortfall, and the cause of the remainder is unknown. D and trimming come from the DNA, and the V and J calls and clone size come from that table. For this sample, the table gives about 100,000 clones. The leading ten clones occupy 5.5% of the sample.

General study outcomes and caveats: Sequencing depth was assumed to be roughly uniform across donors in the presence/absence analyses, though that assumption may not hold. A group of highly shared sequence variants was considered likely to be a technical artifact of the sequencing pipeline. Some IMGT-functional V segments, including TRBV6-2 and TRBV6-3, could not be told apart with the 87-base-pair reads, so those segments were excluded. The classifier was reported to diagnose cytomegalovirus status with high specificity and sensitivity in both the original cohort and the validation cohort. According to a later analysis, most CMV-associated TCR beta chains appeared to be HLA-restricted, and the HLA associations seemed to be driven largely by CMV exposure. In vitro tests confirmed that a few of the cytomegalovirus-associated TCR beta chains recognize cytomegalovirus antigens. A further reported finding was that TCR beta sequences accurately predicted the HLA-A and HLA-B alleles for most subjects in the first cohort. A later analysis reported that several top co-occurrence clusters appeared linked to parvovirus B19, influenza, CMV and Epstein-Barr virus. At a false discovery rate of 0.05, a later analysis linked around 17,000 TCR beta sequences to specific HLA alleles. In an earlier analysis of fewer than 700 of the donors, most TCR beta V segments appeared in productive rearrangements about 87% or about 30% of the time, broadly matching IMGT annotations. HLA typing was unavailable for some donors at each locus, so association tests used only the typed subset. When HLA alleles, especially DR and DQ, strongly co-occurred, TCR associations were difficult to assign to individual alleles. The cohort was sequenced for TCR beta chains only, and without alpha or paired-chain data the features that could be detected were limited. In a later analysis, HLA-associated TCR beta chains showed more clonal expansion and lower generation probabilities than non-associated chains that were equally common. The authors suggested that the approach could potentially be extended to other disease states and immunological phenotypes. In a later analysis, TCR association rates were found to vary across HLA loci, with the most associated TCRs seen for DRB1 alleles and the fewest for HLA-C alleles. While some public TCRs were present in many individuals, most TCR sequences turned up only very rarely across donors. CMV serostatus was the only immune exposure information available for the cohort. The earlier analysis of nearly 600 of the donors excluded some 15 rarely observed V segments, including chromosome 9 orphons, because counts were too low. Linkage disequilibrium might explain the correlated functional status among segregating V segments, but an unknown experimental factor could not be excluded. An association between a missense DCLRE1C variant and V-gene and J-gene trimming of TCR beta chains was found in a later genetic analysis and replicated in an independent cohort. In a later genetic analysis, fewer N-insertions in productive TCRs were reported among donors in an Asian-associated ancestry cluster than the roughly 670-donor mean. A total of about 180 TCR beta chains were listed by the study as associated with cytomegalovirus.

The cohort consisted of approximately 670 healthy bone marrow donors. All cohort members were sampled while nominally healthy, although unrecorded immune exposures were likely present. The donor was CMV seropositive and belonged to the group of 250 to 300 seropositive cohort members. Each donor provided a peripheral blood sample, and peripheral blood mononuclear cells were used for TCR beta sequencing. Genomic DNA was extracted from the blood cell samples with the Qiagen DNeasy Blood Extraction Kit. Turning to this clone: No cognate antigen has been identified for it.

The rearranged chain carries TRBV5-6 and TRBJ1-3; 8 of the junction bases match TRBD1. Sequencing used PBMCs. The receptor's source is a girl between 10 and 17 years old in good health and CMV-seropositive. The CDR3 corresponds to CASSLGTGGNTIYF. The base sequence is TGTGCCAGCAGCTTAGGGACAGGTGGAAACACCATATATTTT.